Presented here are 17 T cell receptor beta chains from one specimen sequenced in a study of cytomegalovirus exposure and HLA in healthy donors. Researchers ran the PCR with 60 Vbeta and 13 Jbeta primers. TCRdb keeps only in-frame clones here, not all; method: immunoSEQ multiplex PCR. The sample lists 160,000 or so clones, about 71% occurring once. Material: PBMCs. The receptors stem from a young woman in good health and CMV-seronegative.

This clone has more than one count but fewer than ten. V is TRBV5-5 and J is TRBJ1-3; weak D call: TRBD1 (6 bases). Germline CDR1 and CDR2: SGHKS and YYEKEE (reference sequence). The CDR3 extends over 15 amino acids. Trimming pared 1 base from V and 3 bases from J, leaving 11 bases between. The CDR3 is CASSLTRGDGNTIYF. In DNA form, the CDR3 reads TGTGCCAGCAGCTTGACCAGGGGCGATGGAAACACCATATATTTT.

The chain recombines TRBV4-3 with TRBJ1-5, with 8 bases matching TRBD1. Trimming removed 0 bases from V and 3 bases from J; junction bases left unmatched: 16. This CDR3 spans 20 amino acids. Germline V gene lookup returns CDR1 LGHNA and CDR2 YSLEER. The DNA of the CDR3 is TGCGCCAGCAGCCAAGATTGGGGATCTCGCCAGGGGGCAAACAATCAGCCCCAGCATTTT. Its translation is CASSQDWGSRQGANNQPQHF.

This clone has more than one count but fewer than ten. This chain uses TRBV28 with TRBJ1-2; D gene uncertain. Trimming left V 4 bases short and J 2 bases short, with 17 bases between. The CDR3 loop spans 16 amino acids. In germline, CDR1 is MDHEN, CDR2 SYDVKM. The CDR3 DNA reads TGTGCCAGCAGTTCCCTCGGGTCCTCGGGGAACTATGGCTACACCTTC. Translation: CASSSLGSSGNYGYTF.

This chain uses TRBV4-1 with TRBJ1-5; D is unclear. With 1 base removed from V and 6 bases from J, the gap between germline ends came to 7 bases. The germline V gene has CDR1 MGHRA and CDR2 YSYEKL. The CDR3 covers 13 residues. The CDR3 loop is CASSQVSGQPQHF. DNA of the CDR3: TGCGCCAGCAGCCAAGTCTCGGGTCAGCCCCAGCATTTT.

The chain uses TRBV13 and TRBJ1-2; D gene ambiguous. Trimming took off 5 bases at V and 8 bases at J, with 12 bases between the two ends. CDR3 length: 12 residues. Per the germline V gene, CDR1 is PRHDT and CDR2 is FYEKMQ (reference sequence). The CDR3 nucleotides read TGTGCCAGCAGCCCGGGAGGGCCCGGCTACACCTTC. Its translation: CASSPGGPGYTF.

The chain has TRBV6-1 and TRBJ1-1; D not resolved. The germline V gene encodes CDR1 MNHNS and CDR2 SASEGT. The CDR3 contains 11 residues. V was cut by 6 bases and J by 5 bases, with 7 bases left in between. The CDR3 DNA reads TGTGCCAGCAGAGGAGGAACTGAAGCTTTCTTT. Translating gives CASRGGTEAFF.

The sample holds one count of this clone. This chain's CDR3 is CASSLSGTGTSPLHF. DNA for the CDR3: TGTGCCAGCAGCTTATCCGGGACAGGGACCTCACCCCTCCACTTT. The rearrangement joins TRBV7-3 to TRBJ1-6, with 9 bases that match TRBD1. The germline V gene encodes CDR1 SGHTA and CDR2 FQGTGA. The length of the CDR3 is 15 residues. The V gene end was trimmed by 2 bases and the J gene end by 10 bases; junction bases not matched to a gene: 6.

This chain connects TRBV6-5 to TRBJ1-1; TRBD1 agrees at 9 bases. The germline V gene has CDR1 MNHEY and CDR2 SVGAGI. Trimming at V came to 5 bases and at J to 10 bases, leaving 11 bases not matched to a gene. The CDR3 loop spans 14 amino acids. In DNA form, the CDR3 reads TGTGCCAGCAGTCCCCTCGGGACAGGGAGTTTAGCTTTCTTT. Its translation: CASSPLGTGSLAFF.

The chain employs TRBV7-9 and TRBJ2-7, with TRBD1 matching 8 bases. The germline gives CDR1 SEHNR, CDR2 FQNEAQ (reference sequence). Trimming cost V 4 bases and J 7 bases; bases outside gene matches: 9. The CDR3 contains 14 residues. CDR3 protein: CASSYIDRGGEQYF. CDR3 sequence (DNA): TGTGCCAGCAGCTATATAGACAGGGGTGGGGAGCAGTACTTC.

This sequence joins TRBV14 and TRBJ1-5, with a weak D call TRBD1 (6 bases). CDR3 length: 15 residues. CDR1 and CDR2 (germline): SGHDN, FVKESK. V shed 1 base and J shed 4 bases, with 11 bases lying between them. The CDR3 sequence is CASSQVIGTNQPQHF. CDR3 nucleotides: TGTGCCAGCAGCCAAGTTATTGGGACAAATCAGCCCCAGCATTTT.

The chain uses TRBV10-2 and TRBJ1-5; unclear D gene. With 2 bases removed from V and 6 bases from J, the gap between germline ends came to 5 bases. The CDR3 loop spans 12 amino acids. The germline CDR1 and CDR2 sequences are WSHSY and SAAADI. The CDR3 DNA follows: TGCGCCAGCAGTGAGGGGAGTCAGCCCCAGCATTTT. Amino acids: CASSEGSQPQHF.

This clone was seen once. The chain couples TRBV9 to TRBJ2-1; D gene uncertain. This CDR3 comprises 14 residues. V shed 4 bases and J shed 7 bases, with 15 bases lying between them. Looked up from germline, CDR1 is SGDLS and CDR2 is YYNGEE. The CDR3 sequence is CASSPMSQTNEQFF. The CDR3 bases are TGTGCCAGCAGCCCTATGTCCCAAACTAATGAGCAGTTCTTC.

The chain uses TRBV2 and TRBJ1-1; D is undetermined. Germline loops: CDR1 SNHLY, CDR2 FYNNEI. Trimming shortened V by 5 bases and J by 6 bases, and 13 bases separated the two germline ends. The CDR3 spans 13 residues. The CDR3, as DNA: TGTGCCAGCAGTAACCGGACTTTCGCTGAAGCTTTCTTT. Translated, it gives CASSNRTFAEAFF.

J is TRBJ2-1 and V is TRBV15, with TRBD2 matching 9 bases. With 8 bases clipped from V and 5 bases from J, the junction kept 4 bases outside the gene matches. This CDR3 is 13 amino acids long. The germline CDR1 and CDR2 sequences are LNHNV and YYDKDF (reference sequence). The CDR3: CATGLAGNNEQFF. The CDR3 DNA reads as TGTGCCACCGGTCTAGCGGGAAACAATGAGCAGTTCTTC.

V is TRBV13 and J is TRBJ1-2, with D possibly TRBD1 on 5 matching bases. Per germline, CDR1 PRHDT and CDR2 FYEKMQ (reference sequence). The germline V and J ends were trimmed by 0 bases and 3 bases, with 11 bases remaining between them. The CDR3 is made up of 15 amino acids. CDR3 bases: TGTGCCAGCAGCTTAGGGGGGCGCGACTACTATGGCTACACCTTC. Translation gives CASSLGGRDYYGYTF.

This clone was observed a few times. This sequence joins TRBV28 and TRBJ2-5; the D gene is possibly TRBD2 (6 bases). The V gene lost 3 bases and the J gene lost 5 bases, with 10 bases spanning the gap. In germline, CDR1 is MDHEN, CDR2 SYDVKM. This CDR3 contains 13 residues. The CDR3 DNA sequence: TGTGCCAGCAGTTTGACGGGAGAGGAGACCCAGTACTTC. Its protein is CASSLTGEETQYF.

The rearrangement uses TRBV5-1 and TRBJ2-7; possible D gene TRBD2, 5 bases. CDR1 is SGHRS and CDR2 is YFSETQ in the germline V gene. The CDR3 length is 14 residues. V was shortened by 4 bases and J by 7 bases, with 18 bases between the two germline ends. CDR3 bases: TGCGCCAGCAGCATCCGGTCGGGGTTGGGTGAGCAGTACTTC. Amino acid sequence: CASSIRSGLGEQYF.